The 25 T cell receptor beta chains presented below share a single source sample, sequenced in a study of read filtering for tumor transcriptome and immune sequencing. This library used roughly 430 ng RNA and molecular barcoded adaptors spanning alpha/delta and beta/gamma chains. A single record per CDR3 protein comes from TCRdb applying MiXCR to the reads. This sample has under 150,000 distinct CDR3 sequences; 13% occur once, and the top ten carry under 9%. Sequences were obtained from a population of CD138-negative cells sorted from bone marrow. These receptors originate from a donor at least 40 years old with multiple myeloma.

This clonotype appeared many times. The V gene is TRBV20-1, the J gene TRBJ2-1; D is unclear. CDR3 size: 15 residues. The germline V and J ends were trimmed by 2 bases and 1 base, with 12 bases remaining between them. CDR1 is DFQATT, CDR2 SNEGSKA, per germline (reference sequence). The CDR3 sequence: CSARSVSGSYNEQFF. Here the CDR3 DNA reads TGCAGTGCTAGATCTGTGAGTGGGTCCTACAATGAGCAGTTCTTC.

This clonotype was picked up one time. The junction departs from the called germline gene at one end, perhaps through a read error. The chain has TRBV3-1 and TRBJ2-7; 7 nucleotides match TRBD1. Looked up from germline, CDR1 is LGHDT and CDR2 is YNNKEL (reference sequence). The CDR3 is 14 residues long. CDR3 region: CTSSQGGSSYEQYF. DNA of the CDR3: TGTACCAGCAGCCAAGGGGGCTCCTCCTACGAGCAGTACTTC.

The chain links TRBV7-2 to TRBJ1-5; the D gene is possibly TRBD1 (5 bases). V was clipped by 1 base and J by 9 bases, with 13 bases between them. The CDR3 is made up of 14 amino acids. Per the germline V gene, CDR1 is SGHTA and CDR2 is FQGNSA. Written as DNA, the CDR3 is TGTGCCAGCAGCTTAGGGCGGGCGGGGGGGCCCCAGCATTTT. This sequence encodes CASSLGRAGGPQHF.

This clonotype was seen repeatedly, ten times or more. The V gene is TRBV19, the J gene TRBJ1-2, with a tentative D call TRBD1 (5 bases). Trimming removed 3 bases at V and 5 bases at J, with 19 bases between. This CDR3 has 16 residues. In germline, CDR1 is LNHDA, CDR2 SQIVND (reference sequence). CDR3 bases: TGTGCCAGTAGTATTCCCGGGACCGACTTTCGGTATGGCTACACCTTC. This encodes CASSIPGTDFRYGYTF.

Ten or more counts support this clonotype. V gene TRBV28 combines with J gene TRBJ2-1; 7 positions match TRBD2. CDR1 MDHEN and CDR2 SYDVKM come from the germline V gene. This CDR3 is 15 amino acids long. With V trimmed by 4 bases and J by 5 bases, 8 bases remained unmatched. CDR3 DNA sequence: TGTGCCAGCAGTTGGGGGGGTACGGGCCACAATGAGCAGTTCTTC. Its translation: CASSWGGTGHNEQFF. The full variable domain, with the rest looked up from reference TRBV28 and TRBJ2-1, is DVKVTQSSRYLVKRTGEKVFLECVQDMDHENMFWYRQDPGLGLRLIYFSYDVKMKEKGDIPEGYSVSREKKERFSLILESASTNQTSMYLCASSWGGTGHNEQFFGPGTRLTVL.

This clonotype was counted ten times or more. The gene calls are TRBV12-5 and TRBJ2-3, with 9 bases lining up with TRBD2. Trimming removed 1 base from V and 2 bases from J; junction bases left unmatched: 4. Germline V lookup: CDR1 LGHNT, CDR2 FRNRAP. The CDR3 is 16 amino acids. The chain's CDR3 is CASGLAASGDTDTQYF. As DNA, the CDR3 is TGTGCTAGTGGTTTGGCCGCTAGCGGGGACACAGATACGCAGTATTTT.

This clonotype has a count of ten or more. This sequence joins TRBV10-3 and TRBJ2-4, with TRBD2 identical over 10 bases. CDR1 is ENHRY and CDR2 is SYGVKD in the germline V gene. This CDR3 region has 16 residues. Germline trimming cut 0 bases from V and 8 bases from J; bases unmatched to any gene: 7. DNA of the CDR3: TGTGCCATCAGTGAGTCGCAGCTAGCGGGAGAAGACATTCAGTACTTC. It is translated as CAISESQLAGEDIQYF.

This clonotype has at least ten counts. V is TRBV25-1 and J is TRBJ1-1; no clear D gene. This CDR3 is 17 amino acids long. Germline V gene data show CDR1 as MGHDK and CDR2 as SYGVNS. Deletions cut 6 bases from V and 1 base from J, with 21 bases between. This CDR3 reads CASSHITPDGWNTEAFF. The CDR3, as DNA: TGTGCCAGCAGCCACATTACCCCCGACGGTTGGAACACTGAAGCTTTCTTT.

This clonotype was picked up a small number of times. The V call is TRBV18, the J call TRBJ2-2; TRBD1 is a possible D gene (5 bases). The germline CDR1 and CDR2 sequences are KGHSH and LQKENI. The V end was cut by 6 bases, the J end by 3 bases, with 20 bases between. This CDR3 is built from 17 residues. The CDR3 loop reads CASSLLLTDPYTGELFF. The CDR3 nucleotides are TGTGCCAGCTCGCTACTCTTGACAGACCCGTACACCGGGGAGCTGTTTTTT.

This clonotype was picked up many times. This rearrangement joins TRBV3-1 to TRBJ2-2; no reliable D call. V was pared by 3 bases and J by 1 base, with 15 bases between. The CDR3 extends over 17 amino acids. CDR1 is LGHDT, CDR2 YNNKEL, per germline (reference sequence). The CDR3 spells CASSHSGGPMNTGELFF. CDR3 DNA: TGTGCCAGCAGCCATTCCGGCGGACCTATGAACACCGGGGAGCTGTTTTTT.

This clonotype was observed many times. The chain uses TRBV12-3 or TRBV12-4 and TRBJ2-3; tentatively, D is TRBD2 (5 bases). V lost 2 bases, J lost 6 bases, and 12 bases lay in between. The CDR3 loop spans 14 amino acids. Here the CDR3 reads CASSLLRGADTQYF. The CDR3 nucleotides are TGTGCCAGCAGTTTACTCCGGGGAGCGGATACGCAGTATTTT.

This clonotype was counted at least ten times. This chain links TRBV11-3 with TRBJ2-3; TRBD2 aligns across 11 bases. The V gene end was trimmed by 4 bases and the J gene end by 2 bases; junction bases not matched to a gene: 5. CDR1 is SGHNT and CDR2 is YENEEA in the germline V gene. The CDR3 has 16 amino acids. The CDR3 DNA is TGTGCCAGCAGCTCACTAGCGGGAGTAGTCACAGATACGCAGTATTTT. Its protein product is CASSSLAGVVTDTQYF.

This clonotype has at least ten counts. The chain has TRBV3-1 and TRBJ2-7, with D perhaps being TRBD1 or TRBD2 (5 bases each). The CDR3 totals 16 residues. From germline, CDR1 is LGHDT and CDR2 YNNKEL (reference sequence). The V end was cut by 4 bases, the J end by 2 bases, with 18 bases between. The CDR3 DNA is TGTGCCAGCAGCCCGACCGGGACCGTCTTGACCTACGAGCAGTACTTC. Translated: CASSPTGTVLTYEQYF.

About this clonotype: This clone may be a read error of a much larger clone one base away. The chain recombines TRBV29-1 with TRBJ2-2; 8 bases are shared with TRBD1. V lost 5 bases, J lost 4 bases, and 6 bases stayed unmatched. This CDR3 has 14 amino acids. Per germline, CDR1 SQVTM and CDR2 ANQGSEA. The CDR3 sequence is CSVIRDRLTGELFF. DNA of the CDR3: TGCAGCGTTATAAGGGACAGGCTCACCGGGGAGCTGTTTTTT.

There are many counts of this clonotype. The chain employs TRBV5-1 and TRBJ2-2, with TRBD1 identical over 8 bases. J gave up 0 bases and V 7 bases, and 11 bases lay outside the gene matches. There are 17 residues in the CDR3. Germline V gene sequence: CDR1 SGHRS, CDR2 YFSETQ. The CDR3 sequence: CASRARQGTSNTGELFF. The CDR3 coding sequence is TGCGCCAGCCGAGCCCGACAGGGGACTTCGAACACCGGGGAGCTGTTTTTT.

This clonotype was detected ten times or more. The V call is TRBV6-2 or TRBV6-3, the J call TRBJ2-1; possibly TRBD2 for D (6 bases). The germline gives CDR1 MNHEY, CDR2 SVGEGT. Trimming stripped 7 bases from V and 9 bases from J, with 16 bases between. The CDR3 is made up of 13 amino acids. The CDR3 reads CASMGGLNSEQFF. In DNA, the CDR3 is TGTGCCAGCATGGGAGGCCTTAATAGTGAGCAGTTCTTC.

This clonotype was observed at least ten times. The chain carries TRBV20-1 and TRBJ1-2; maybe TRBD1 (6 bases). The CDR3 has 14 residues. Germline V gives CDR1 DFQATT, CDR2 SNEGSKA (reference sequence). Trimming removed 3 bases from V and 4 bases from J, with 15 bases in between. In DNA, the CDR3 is TGCAGTGCTAGGGGAGGGACACCCTCCTATGGCTACACCTTC. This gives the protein CSARGGTPSYGYTF.

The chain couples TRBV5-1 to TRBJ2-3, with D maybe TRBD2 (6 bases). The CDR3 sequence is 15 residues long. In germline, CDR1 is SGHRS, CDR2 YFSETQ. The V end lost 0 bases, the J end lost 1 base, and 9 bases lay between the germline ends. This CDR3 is CASSLDGSGTDTQYF. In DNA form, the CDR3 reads TGCGCCAGCAGCTTGGACGGGAGTGGCACAGATACGCAGTATTTT.

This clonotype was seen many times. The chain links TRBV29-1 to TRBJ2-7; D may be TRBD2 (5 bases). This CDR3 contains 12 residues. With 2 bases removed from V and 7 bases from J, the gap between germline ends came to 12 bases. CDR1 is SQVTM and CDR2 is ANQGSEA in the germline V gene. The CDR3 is CSVERGTGEQYF. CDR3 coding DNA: TGCAGCGTTGAACGAGGTACGGGAGAGCAGTACTTC.

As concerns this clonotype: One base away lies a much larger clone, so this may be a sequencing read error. This chain's CDR3 is CAIQWTGQNTEAFF. In DNA form, the CDR3 reads TGTGCCATCCAATGGACAGGTCAAAACACTGAAGCTTTCTTT. The V and J genes are TRBV10-3 and TRBJ1-1; 7 positions agree with TRBD1. The CDR3 loop spans 14 amino acids. The germline V gene has CDR1 ENHRY and CDR2 SYGVKD. Unmatched junction bases numbered 8, after V lost 8 bases and J lost 2 bases.

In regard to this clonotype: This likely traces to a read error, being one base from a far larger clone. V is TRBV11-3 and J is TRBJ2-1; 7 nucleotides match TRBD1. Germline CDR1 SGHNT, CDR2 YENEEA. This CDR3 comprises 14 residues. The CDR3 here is CASGLDGTVNEQFF. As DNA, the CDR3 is TGTGCCAGCGGCTTAGATGGGACAGTCAATGAGCAGTTCTTC.

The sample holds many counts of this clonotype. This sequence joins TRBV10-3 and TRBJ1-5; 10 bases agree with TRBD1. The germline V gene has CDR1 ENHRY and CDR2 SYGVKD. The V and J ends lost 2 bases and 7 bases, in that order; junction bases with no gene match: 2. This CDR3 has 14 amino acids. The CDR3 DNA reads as TGTGCCATCAGTGAGGGGACAGGGGTGCAGCCCCAGCATTTT. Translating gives CAISEGTGVQPQHF.

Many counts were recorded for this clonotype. CDR3 in DNA: TGCAGCGTTCGGGACAGGGCTCCTGAAGCTTTCTTT. Protein sequence: CSVRDRAPEAFF. V gene TRBV29-1 combines with J gene TRBJ1-1; 9 nucleotides line up with TRBD1. Germline CDR1 and CDR2: SQVTM and ANQGSEA. With 5 bases clipped from V and 6 bases from J, the junction kept 4 bases outside the gene matches. CDR3 length: 12 amino acids.

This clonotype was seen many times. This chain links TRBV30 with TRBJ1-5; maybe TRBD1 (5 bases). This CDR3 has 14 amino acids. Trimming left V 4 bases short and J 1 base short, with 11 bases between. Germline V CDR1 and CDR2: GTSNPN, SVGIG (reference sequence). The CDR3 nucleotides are TGTGCCTGGAATGGGGCGGCGAGCAATCAGCCCCAGCATTTT. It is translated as CAWNGAASNQPQHF.

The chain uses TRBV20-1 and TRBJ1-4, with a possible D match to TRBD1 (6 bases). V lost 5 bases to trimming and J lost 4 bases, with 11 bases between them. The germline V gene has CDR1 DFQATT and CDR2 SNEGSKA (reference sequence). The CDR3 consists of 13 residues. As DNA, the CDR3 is TGCAGTGCTTCGACAGGCTTTAATGAAAAACTGTTTTTT. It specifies CSASTGFNEKLFF.